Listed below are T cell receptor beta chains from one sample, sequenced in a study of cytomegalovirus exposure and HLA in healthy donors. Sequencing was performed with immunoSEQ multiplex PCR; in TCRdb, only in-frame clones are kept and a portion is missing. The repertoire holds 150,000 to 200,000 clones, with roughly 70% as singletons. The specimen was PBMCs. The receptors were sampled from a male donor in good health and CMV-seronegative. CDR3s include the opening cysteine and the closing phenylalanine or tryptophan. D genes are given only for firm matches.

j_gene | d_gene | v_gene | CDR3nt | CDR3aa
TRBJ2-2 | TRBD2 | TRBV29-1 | TGCAGCGTGGAAATTAGCGGGAGGGCCAGGGACGGGGAGCTGTTTTTT | CSVEISGRARDGELFF
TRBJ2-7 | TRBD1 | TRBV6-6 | TGTGCCAGCAGTCTCACCGGGACAGTTACCTACGAGCAGTACTTC | CASSLTGTVTYEQYF
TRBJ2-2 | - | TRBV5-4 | TGTGCCAGCAGCTTGGCGGGGGAGTGGACCGGGGAGCTGTTTTTT | CASSLAGEWTGELFF
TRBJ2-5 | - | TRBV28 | TGTGCCAGCAGTTCGCGCACGGGGTCCCGGAACCAAGAGACCCAGTACTTC | CASSSRTGSRNQETQYF
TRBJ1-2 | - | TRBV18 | TGTGCCAGCTCACCACGGGGGGGTTTATCGAGCTATGGCTACACCTTC | CASSPRGGLSSYGYTF
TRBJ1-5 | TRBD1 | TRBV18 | TGTGCCAGCTCACCCCGGACAGGGGGCGGATATAGCAATCAGCCCCAGCATTTT | CASSPRTGGGYSNQPQHF
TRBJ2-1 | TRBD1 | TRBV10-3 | TGTGCCATCAGTAACCCCCCCGACAGGGGGCGGGGTGAGCAGTTCTTC | CAISNPPDRGRGEQFF
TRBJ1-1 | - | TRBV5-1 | TGCGCCAGCAGCTTGAACCCTTGGGCAGACCACACTGAAGCTTTCTTT | CASSLNPWADHTEAFF
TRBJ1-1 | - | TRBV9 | TGTGCCAGCAGCGCGACAGCGACACTGTTCTTT | CASSATATLFF
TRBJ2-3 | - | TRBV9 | TGTGCCAGCAGCGTAGACAGGCTCCCCACAGATACGCAGTATTTT | CASSVDRLPTDTQYF
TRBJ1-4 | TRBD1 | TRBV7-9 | TGTGCCAGCAGCGGACGACAGGGAATTAATGAAAAACTGTTTTTT | CASSGRQGINEKLFF
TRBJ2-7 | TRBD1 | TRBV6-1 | TGTGCCAGCAGATATTGGGGGACAGGGACCTACGAGCAGTACTTC | CASRYWGTGTYEQYF
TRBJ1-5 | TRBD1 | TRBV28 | TGTGCCAGCAGTAAAGCCGGGACAGGGAAATATAGCAATCAGCCCCAGCATTTT | CASSKAGTGKYSNQPQHF